This TCR beta chain was retrieved from a study of cytomegalovirus exposure and HLA in healthy donors. On the study more broadly: The study placed around 80% of its approximately 400 genotyped donors in the Caucasian-associated ancestry cluster.

It was with 60 Vbeta and 13 Jbeta primers that the PCR ran. Using immunoSEQ multiplex PCR, the repertoire was profiled, and TCRdb retains in-frame clones only, with some absent. The table shows 150,000 to 200,000 clones, with around 83% occurring only once. The CDR3 is 13 amino acids. In germline, CDR1 is KGHSH, CDR2 LQKENI. V lost 4 bases, J lost 4 bases, and 2 bases stayed unmatched. The TCR originated in a woman in her 50s in good health and CMV-seropositive. The sample taken for sequencing was PBMCs. The chain combines TRBV18 with TRBJ1-1, with TRBD1 matching 8 bases. CDR3: CASSRTGSTEAFF. For the CDR3, the DNA is TGTGCCAGCTCACGGACAGGGAGCACTGAAGCTTTCTTT.